The 25 T cell receptor beta chains below all came from one sample that was sequenced in a study of CD8 T cells in Susac syndrome. Random hexamers were used to reverse transcribe an amount of roughly 0.45 to 1 ug RNA. TCRdb recomputed calls from the immunoSEQ multiplex PCR reads with MiXCR, one row per CDR3 protein. This table holds around 280,000 distinct CDR3 sequences, about 90% found once. Specimen: CD4+ T cells from PBMCs. These TCRs come from a human donor with multiple sclerosis.

The rearrangement joins TRBV3-1 to TRBJ1-5, with unresolved D. V lost 0 bases and J lost 9, with 15 bases in between. The CDR3 is 15 amino acids. Germline loops: CDR1 LGHDT, CDR2 YNNKEL (reference sequence). The CDR3 DNA reads TGTGCCAGCAGCCAAGATAGAACGGGTGGTCGGCCCCAGCATTTT. Amino acids: CASSQDRTGGRPQHF.

The chain combines TRBV3-1 with TRBJ2-5, with D tentatively TRBD1 or TRBD2 (6 bases each). Germline V gene sequence: CDR1 LGHDT, CDR2 YNNKEL (reference sequence). The CDR3 is made up of 17 amino acids. Trimming cost V 1 base and J 1 base, with 16 bases left between them. CDR3 in DNA: TGTGCCAGCAGCCAAGTGTCGGGGGCTGGGGTCCAAGAGACCCAGTACTTC. The encoded protein is CASSQVSGAGVQETQYF.

In its sample, this clonotype was seen once. The chain joins TRBV5-1 to TRBJ2-5; no definite D call. The CDR3 is 15 amino acids. Germline lookup yields CDR1 SGHRS and CDR2 YFSETQ. V was pared by 0 bases and J by 0 bases, with 9 bases between. CDR3 nucleotide sequence: TGCGCCAGCAGCTTGGTCGACTGGTACCAAGAGACCCAGTACTTC. Translated: CASSLVDWYQETQYF.

The rearrangement uses TRBV30 and TRBJ2-3; TRBD2 agrees at 8 bases. Looked up from germline, CDR1 is GTSNPN and CDR2 is SVGIG (reference sequence). The CDR3 sequence is 15 residues long. The trim removed 0 bases at V and 3 bases at J, leaving 5 bases unmatched. CDR3 in DNA: TGTGCCTGGAGTGTGGGCGGGAGGAGGACAGATACGCAGTATTTT. Translating it yields CAWSVGGRRTDTQYF.

The chain joins TRBV7-8 to TRBJ2-2; TRBD1 is a possible D gene (6 bases). Looked up from germline, CDR1 is SGHVS and CDR2 is FQNEAQ. Trimming removed 7 bases at V and 8 bases at J, with 29 bases between. This CDR3 contains 18 residues. CDR3 in DNA: TGTGCCAGCACCAAAGAGGGTTCCGGGACATGGCTCAGGGGGGAGCTGTTTTTT. As protein: CASTKEGSGTWLRGELFF.

The genes are TRBV20-1 and TRBJ2-3, with 9 positions matching TRBD1. Germline lookup yields CDR1 DFQATT and CDR2 SNEGSKA (reference sequence). There are 13 residues in the CDR3. With 3 bases clipped from V and 3 bases from J, the junction kept 1 base outside the gene matches. CDR3 sequence (DNA): TGCAGTGCTAGCGGACAGGGGACAGATACGCAGTATTTT. Translated, it gives CSASGQGTDTQYF.

J is TRBJ2-1 and V is TRBV7-2; D might be TRBD2 (6 bases). Germline V gene lookup returns CDR1 SGHTA and CDR2 FQGNSA. V gave up 5 bases and J gave up 2 bases, with 16 bases separating them. This CDR3 region has 16 residues. The CDR3 here is CASSPAVGGPYNEQFF. Written as DNA, the CDR3 is TGTGCCAGCAGCCCGGCCGTGGGAGGCCCCTACAATGAGCAGTTCTTC. The full variable domain, completed using reference TRBV7-2 and TRBJ2-1, is GAGVSQSPSNKVTEKGKDVELRCDPISGHTALYWYRQSLGQGLEFLIYFQGNSAPDKSGLPSDRFSAERTGGSVSTLTIQRTQQEDSAVYLCASSPAVGGPYNEQFFGPGTRLTVL.

V usage is TRBV5-1 and J usage is TRBJ2-1; tentatively, D is TRBD1 or TRBD2 (6 bases each). This CDR3 spans 17 amino acids. The germline V and J ends were trimmed by 4 bases and 7 bases, with 24 bases remaining between them. The germline V gene encodes CDR1 SGHRS and CDR2 YFSETQ. The CDR3 is CASSATSLVGGGNEQFF. The CDR3 nucleotides are TGCGCCAGCAGCGCAACTAGCTTGGTGGGGGGCGGAAATGAGCAGTTCTTC.

J is TRBJ2-5 and V is TRBV28; 7 positions agree with TRBD1. CDR3 size: 15 residues. Losses at the gene ends were 5 bases for V and 0 bases for J; bases not matched to a gene: 6. Germline V gene lookup returns CDR1 MDHEN and CDR2 SYDVKM. CDR3 sequence: CASSTGTAYQETQYF. DNA for the CDR3: TGTGCCAGCAGTACCGGGACAGCGTACCAAGAGACCCAGTACTTC.

As DNA, the CDR3 is TGCAGCGTTGTGGGGTACCGGCTGGGATTAGGAGGCTACACCTTC. It yields the protein CSVVGYRLGLGGYTF. The genes are TRBV29-1 and TRBJ1-2; no definite D call. The germline V gene encodes CDR1 SQVTM and CDR2 ANQGSEA. This CDR3 contains 15 residues. V was cut by 4 bases and J by 8 bases, with 23 bases left in between.

The chain couples TRBV11-2 to TRBJ1-4; a weak D match, TRBD1 (6 bases). The V end was cut by 1 base, the J end by 7 bases, with 7 bases between. CDR3 length: 13 residues. Germline V gene data show CDR1 as SGHAT and CDR2 as FQNNGV. The CDR3 sequence is CASSLAGAEKLFF. For the CDR3, the DNA is TGTGCCAGCAGCTTAGCAGGGGCTGAAAAACTGTTTTTT.

The rearrangement links TRBV6-5 to TRBJ1-1, with D possibly matching TRBD1 (5 bases). Trimming left V 7 bases short and J 3 bases short, with 12 bases between. Germline loops: CDR1 MNHEY, CDR2 SVGAGI. The length of the CDR3 is 13 residues. The CDR3 sequence is CASTEAGHTEAFF. Here the CDR3 DNA reads TGTGCCAGCACCGAGGCAGGGCACACTGAAGCTTTCTTT.

A word on this clonotype: The junction does not match germline at one end; this may be a read error. This chain uses TRBV3-1 with TRBJ2-5; the D gene is possibly TRBD1 (5 bases). Germline V gene data show CDR1 as LGHDT and CDR2 as YNNKEL (reference sequence). The CDR3 runs 13 residues. The CDR3 sequence: CASSQQAQEAQYF. CDR3 coding DNA: TGTGCCAGCAGTCAACAGGCCCAAGAGGCCCAGTACTTC.

The genes are TRBV29-1 and TRBJ2-7, with 7 bases identical to TRBD2. The ends lost 7 bases at V and 3 bases at J; junction bases unmatched: 12. This CDR3 is built from 14 residues. CDR1 and CDR2 (germline): SQVTM, ANQGSEA. In DNA, the CDR3 is TGCAGCGCCCTGTTGGCTAGCGGTAGCTACGAGCAGTACTTC. This translates into CSALLASGSYEQYF.

V and J are TRBV14 and TRBJ1-2; TRBD1 agrees at 10 bases. The CDR3 totals 14 residues. Germline V CDR1 and CDR2: SGHDN, FVKESK. Germline trimming cut 4 bases from V and 3 bases from J; bases unmatched to any gene: 2. The CDR3 nucleotides are TGTGCCAGCAGCCGGGACAGGGGCTACTATGGCTACACCTTC. It yields the protein CASSRDRGYYGYTF. The full variable domain, with the rest looked up from reference TRBV14 and TRBJ1-2, is EAGVTQFPSHSVIEKGQTVTLRCDPISGHDNLYWYRRVMGKEIKFLLHFVKESKQDESGMPNNRFLAERTGGTYSTLKVQPAELEDSGVYFCASSRDRGYYGYTFGSGTRLTVV.

The chain has TRBV6-2 or TRBV6-3 and TRBJ2-3; TRBD1 agrees at 7 bases. Germline-derived CDR1 and CDR2 are MNHEY and SVGEGT. J was trimmed by 1 base and V by 6 bases; bases with no gene match: 4. The CDR3 loop spans 14 amino acids. This CDR3 reads CASRPTGGTDTQYF. CDR3 coding DNA: TGTGCCAGCAGACCTACAGGGGGCACAGATACGCAGTATTTT.

The genes are TRBV5-1 and TRBJ2-3; 9 bases fit TRBD2. This CDR3 comprises 16 residues. From germline, CDR1 is SGHRS and CDR2 YFSETQ. J gave up 5 bases and V 0 bases, and 7 bases lay outside the gene matches. Written as DNA, the CDR3 is TGCGCCAGCAGCTTGGTAGCGGGGGTTAAGGGAGATACGCAGTATTTT. Protein: CASSLVAGVKGDTQYF. Variable domain in full (rest from reference TRBV5-1 and TRBJ2-3): KAGVTQTPRYLIKTRGQQVTLSCSPISGHRSVSWYQQTPGQGLQFLFEYFSETQRNKGNFPGRFSGRQFSNSRSEMNVSTLELGDSALYLCASSLVAGVKGDTQYFGPGTRLTVL.

The V and J genes are TRBV13 and TRBJ2-2; a weak D match, TRBD2 (5 bases). Germline lookup yields CDR1 PRHDT and CDR2 FYEKMQ (reference sequence). The CDR3 contains 16 residues. Trimming removed 5 bases at V and 4 bases at J, with 17 bases between. This chain's CDR3 is CASSPPGLFLTGELFF. DNA of the CDR3: TGTGCCAGCAGCCCCCCGGGGTTGTTTCTCACCGGGGAGCTGTTTTTT.

The chain has TRBV12-3 or TRBV12-4 and TRBJ1-2, with D unresolved. Trimming removed 2 bases at V and 4 bases at J, with 11 bases between. The CDR3 spans 14 residues. CDR3 nucleotide sequence: TGTGCCAGCAGTTTAAGGCAGAACTTCTATGGCTACACCTTC. Protein product: CASSLRQNFYGYTF.

This clonotype appeared a few times. Written as DNA, the CDR3 is TGTGCCATCGGCCAGGCTCCAGGCGAGCAGTACTTC. Its translation is CAIGQAPGEQYF. The V and J genes are TRBV10-3 and TRBJ2-7, with D hard to call. CDR3 length: 12 residues. Germline V gives CDR1 ENHRY, CDR2 SYGVKD. Trimming stripped 8 bases from V and 6 bases from J, with 14 bases between.

The chain links TRBV20-1 to TRBJ2-1, with D maybe TRBD2 (5 bases). CDR3 size: 14 residues. Germline V gene data show CDR1 as DFQATT and CDR2 as SNEGSKA (reference sequence). The germline V and J ends were trimmed by 3 bases and 3 bases, with 12 bases remaining between them. This CDR3 reads CSASLDSLYNEQFF. The CDR3 DNA is TGCAGTGCTAGTTTGGACTCCCTCTACAATGAGCAGTTCTTC.

The V gene is TRBV4-1, the J gene TRBJ2-7; D is unresolved. V lost 4 bases and J 2 bases, leaving 18 bases between the germline ends. Germline V CDR1 and CDR2: MGHRA, YSYEKL. The CDR3 spans 16 residues. In nucleotides, the CDR3 is TGCGCCAGCAGCCGGCCGGGTCAGTCTTACCCCTACGAGCAGTACTTC. Amino acid sequence: CASSRPGQSYPYEQYF.

The chain links TRBV5-1 to TRBJ1-1, with unresolved D. Germline values: CDR1 SGHRS, CDR2 YFSETQ. V shed 2 bases and J shed 4 bases, with 9 bases lying between them. CDR3 size: 13 residues. In nucleotides, the CDR3 is TGCGCCAGCAGCTTAATGGACTTCACTGAAGCTTTCTTT. Residues: CASSLMDFTEAFF.

The V and J genes are TRBV3-1 and TRBJ2-1; 7 bases line up with TRBD1. Germline CDR1 LGHDT, CDR2 YNNKEL (reference sequence). The CDR3 totals 16 residues. J gave up 3 bases and V 3 bases, and 8 bases lay outside the gene matches. CDR3 nucleotides: TGTGCCAGCAGCCAGAGGCGACAGGGCCTCTACAATGAGCAGTTCTTC. It specifies CASSQRRQGLYNEQFF.

The V gene is TRBV24-1, the J gene TRBJ1-1, with D perhaps matching TRBD1 (5 bases). CDR1 and CDR2 (germline): KGHDR, SFDVKD. This CDR3 has 14 residues. Trimming stripped 6 bases from V and 1 base from J, with 11 bases between. The CDR3 region is CATSPAGSNTEAFF. In nucleotides, the CDR3 is TGTGCCACCAGTCCGGCAGGGTCGAACACTGAAGCTTTCTTT.